The present TCR beta chain was sequenced within a study of blood T cells in healthy people across ages. General study findings and limits: Per million T cells, TCR beta diversity dropped roughly linearly as age increased.

Primers used in a second PCR of about 6 to 11 cycles were a sample-barcoded 5' primer and a J-beta primer mix. Every cDNA was tagged by a template-switch adaptor with 12 random nucleotides. TCRdb processed the 5' RACE reads anew with MiXCR; each CDR3 protein has one entry. The sample lists hundreds of thousands of distinct CDR3 sequences, around half occurring once. Worth noting for this clonotype: Its specificity is not known.

CDR3 size: 15 residues. V was pared by 0 bases and J by 4 bases, with 12 bases between. Germline V lookup: CDR1 LGHNA, CDR2 YSLEER. Sequencing was done on a sample of blood. The clonotype comes from a woman aged 60-70 years in good health. V is TRBV4-3 and J is TRBJ1-2, with D hard to call. The CDR3, as DNA: TGCGCCAGCAGCCAAGATCCTAGGCAGATCTATGGCTACACCTTC. This gives the protein CASSQDPRQIYGYTF.